This entry lists 5 T cell receptor beta chains sequenced from one sample in a study of T cells in localized non-small cell lung cancer. Sequenced by immunoSEQ multiplex PCR; TCRdb stores in-frame clones only, minus some. The sample includes more than 100,000 clones, around 89% seen only once; the top ten take around 1.7%. Sequencing was performed on peripheral blood, taken before any cancer treatment. These receptors originate from an older female donor with stage I lung adenocarcinoma.

The chain has TRBV29-1 and TRBJ2-7; TRBD1 aligns across 8 bases. The CDR3 totals 14 residues. CDR1 SQVTM and CDR2 ANQGSEA come from the germline V gene. V lost 3 bases and J lost 2; bases outside the gene matches: 6. The chain's CDR3 is CSVEVTGVTYEQYF. The CDR3 DNA sequence: TGCAGCGTTGAGGTGACAGGGGTTACCTACGAGCAGTACTTC.

The chain combines TRBV28 with TRBJ1-3, with a weak D call TRBD1 (5 bases). Trimming took 6 bases from V and 0 from J, leaving 15 bases between them. Germline values: CDR1 MDHEN, CDR2 SYDVKM. CDR3 length: 16 amino acids. CDR3 in amino acids: CASSQGPRSSGNTIYF. DNA of the CDR3: TGTGCCAGCAGCCAGGGTCCAAGGAGCTCTGGAAACACCATATATTTT.

The genes are TRBV2 and TRBJ2-1; D tentatively fits TRBD1 or TRBD2 (5 bases each). CDR3 length equals 14 residues. Germline CDR1 SNHLY, CDR2 FYNNEI. V lost 5 bases, J lost 8 bases, and 16 bases lay in between. The DNA of the CDR3 is TGTGCCAGCAGTCGTTACCGGGACGTAGATGAGCAGTTCTTC. It translates to CASSRYRDVDEQFF.

V is TRBV7-2 and J is TRBJ2-3; D may be TRBD2 (6 bases). The CDR3 covers 16 residues. The germline V gene has CDR1 SGHTA and CDR2 FQGNSA. V gave up 4 bases and J gave up 2 bases, with 16 bases separating them. The CDR3 loop is CASSSGTGGITDTQYF. CDR3 nucleotide sequence: TGTGCCAGCAGCTCGGGTACTGGGGGGATCACAGATACGCAGTATTTT.

The V call is TRBV5-1, the J call TRBJ2-1; 12 positions agree with TRBD2. The V segment lost 0 bases and the J segment 10 bases; nucleotides outside the gene matches: 5. This CDR3 comprises 15 residues. Germline CDR1 and CDR2: SGHRS and YFSETQ. The CDR3 reads CASSLAASGREEQFF. The CDR3 coding sequence is TGCGCCAGCAGCTTGGCGGCTAGCGGGAGGGAAGAGCAGTTCTTC.